This T cell receptor beta chain comes out of a study of T cell responses to AZD1222 COVID-19 vaccine (dated by TCRdb to the early 2020s). In the study overall: TCR sequencing was performed for about 250 trial participants, of whom roughly 200 were given two doses of AZD1222 and 26 were given two doses of MenACWY control vaccine. Trial participants were enrolled by age into subgroups of 18-55, 56-69 and 70-plus years, and about 150, 27 and 61 TCR-sequenced participants, respectively, were included in these subgroups.

What the authors observed across the whole study: Nearly half of unique spike-specific TCRs reportedly recognized epitopes outside regions mutated in the B.1.351 and B.1.1.7 variants. The whole spike protein was spanned by vaccine-associated CD4 TCRs, and dominant responses were seen in regions 160-218 and 743-854. Because no day 14 peak-response samples were available, repertoires were characterized only after the peak T cell response. Only five to seven AZD1222 recipients were SARS-CoV-2 seropositive at baseline, limiting conclusions about previously exposed vaccinees. Spike-specific TCR breadth and depth rose significantly after two AZD1222 doses compared with day 0 and with MenACWY recipients. Participants were mostly white British, with more females than males. The authors suggested clonal diversity may have been underestimated. The 56-69-year group was small, and its depth increase did not reach significance, likely because of low power.

The CDR3 regions of human TCRbeta chains were subjected to immunosequencing. The authors' pipeline ran thus. Repertoire TCRs were matched against a reference library of SARS-CoV-2-specific TCRs generated with the MIRA antigen-specificity platform. Breadth meant the fraction of unique TCRs that were SARS-CoV-2-associated, whereas depth meant the fraction of total T cells that were SARS-CoV-2-associated. Using the MIRA data, every spike-specific TCR was mapped to the spike region that the TCR reacted to and assigned to either a CD4 or a CD8 class. Log10-transformed breadth and depth values were compared by one-way ANOVA with Sidak's multiple comparisons tests. Here the immuneACCESS table is served through TCRdb, limited to in-frame sequences with V and J called. Missing clones are a known gap in these copies; in checked studies unresolved V genes cover under half, and the rest lacks a known reason. V and J calls and clone size are given by that table; D and trimming were obtained from the DNA. Counted in this sample were more than 75,000 clones; roughly 90% of them appeared once. Together, the top ten hold about 7.1% of the sample.

Worth noting for this clone: Its antigen target is currently unknown. Base qualities are not recorded, but no much larger clone differs from it by a single base.

The time point label of this sample denotes: about 28 days (+/-7) after the second vaccine dose. AZD1222 recipients with second doses at about 4 weeks or about 12 weeks were pooled, because spike-specific TCR depth and breadth did not differ between schedules. The vaccinee samples were drawn from two UK trials, COV001 and COV002, one of which was a single-blind randomized controlled phase 2/3 trial testing AZD1222 (ChAdOx1 nCoV-19) in healthy adults. Trial participant PBMC samples were collected at day 0 and day 28 after the second dose for TCRbeta chain sequencing. The CDR3 has 13 amino acids, counting the end cysteine and phenylalanine. The CDR3 DNA has 39 bases and is translated from base 1. The CDR1 and CDR2 encoded by the germline V gene are MNHEY and SVGAGI. V is cut by 6 bases and J by 3 bases, and the space between the germline ends is 11 bases.

The chain employs TRBV6-5 and TRBJ1-1; the D gene identity is not certain. The sequence was obtained from an adult who received the AZD1222 COVID-19 vaccine. The sample in question was peripheral blood, obtained 28 days after the second AZD1222 dose. The DNA sequence is as follows: TGTGCCAGCAGCCGCTTTAAGGACACTGAAGCTTTCTTT. This encodes CASSRFKDTEAFF.